The rows below give T cell receptor beta chains drawn from one sample of a study of shared clonotypes between healthy human individuals. Data came from immunoSEQ multiplex PCR; TCRdb stores just in-frame clones and leaves some out. Of around 500,000 clones detected, 81% appear once; the ten largest clones hold 9.5% to 15%. The specimen sequenced was PBMCs. Receptors originate from a middle-aged woman in good health. Some clones in this sample may be carry-over from other donors' samples. The CDR3 runs from the conserved cysteine through the conserved F or W.

v_gene	len	j_gene	CDR3aa
TRBV6-4	15	TRBJ1-2	CASSSEGGGGDGYTF
TRBV5-1	15	TRBJ2-5	CASSLGGATQETQYF
TRBV14	16	TRBJ1-2	CASSLTGTGSDYGYTF
TRBV28	13	TRBJ1-2	CASSIPGHYGYTF
TRBV19	14	TRBJ1-1	CASRGLGSNTEAFF
TRBV5-1	15	TRBJ2-1	CASSLDGGEYNEQFF
TRBV2	15	TRBJ1-1	CASSNPTGENTEAFF
TRBV9	13	TRBJ2-1	CASSYGHYNEQFF
TRBV9	15	TRBJ2-1	CASSVRDEPYNEQFF
TRBV7-7	15	TRBJ2-2	CASSPGQGRTGELFF
TRBV2	12	TRBJ1-4	CASEARGEKLFF
TRBV5-1	14	TRBJ2-5	CASSFFDSQETQYF
TRBV6-6	14	TRBJ2-3	CASKGTVGTDTQYF